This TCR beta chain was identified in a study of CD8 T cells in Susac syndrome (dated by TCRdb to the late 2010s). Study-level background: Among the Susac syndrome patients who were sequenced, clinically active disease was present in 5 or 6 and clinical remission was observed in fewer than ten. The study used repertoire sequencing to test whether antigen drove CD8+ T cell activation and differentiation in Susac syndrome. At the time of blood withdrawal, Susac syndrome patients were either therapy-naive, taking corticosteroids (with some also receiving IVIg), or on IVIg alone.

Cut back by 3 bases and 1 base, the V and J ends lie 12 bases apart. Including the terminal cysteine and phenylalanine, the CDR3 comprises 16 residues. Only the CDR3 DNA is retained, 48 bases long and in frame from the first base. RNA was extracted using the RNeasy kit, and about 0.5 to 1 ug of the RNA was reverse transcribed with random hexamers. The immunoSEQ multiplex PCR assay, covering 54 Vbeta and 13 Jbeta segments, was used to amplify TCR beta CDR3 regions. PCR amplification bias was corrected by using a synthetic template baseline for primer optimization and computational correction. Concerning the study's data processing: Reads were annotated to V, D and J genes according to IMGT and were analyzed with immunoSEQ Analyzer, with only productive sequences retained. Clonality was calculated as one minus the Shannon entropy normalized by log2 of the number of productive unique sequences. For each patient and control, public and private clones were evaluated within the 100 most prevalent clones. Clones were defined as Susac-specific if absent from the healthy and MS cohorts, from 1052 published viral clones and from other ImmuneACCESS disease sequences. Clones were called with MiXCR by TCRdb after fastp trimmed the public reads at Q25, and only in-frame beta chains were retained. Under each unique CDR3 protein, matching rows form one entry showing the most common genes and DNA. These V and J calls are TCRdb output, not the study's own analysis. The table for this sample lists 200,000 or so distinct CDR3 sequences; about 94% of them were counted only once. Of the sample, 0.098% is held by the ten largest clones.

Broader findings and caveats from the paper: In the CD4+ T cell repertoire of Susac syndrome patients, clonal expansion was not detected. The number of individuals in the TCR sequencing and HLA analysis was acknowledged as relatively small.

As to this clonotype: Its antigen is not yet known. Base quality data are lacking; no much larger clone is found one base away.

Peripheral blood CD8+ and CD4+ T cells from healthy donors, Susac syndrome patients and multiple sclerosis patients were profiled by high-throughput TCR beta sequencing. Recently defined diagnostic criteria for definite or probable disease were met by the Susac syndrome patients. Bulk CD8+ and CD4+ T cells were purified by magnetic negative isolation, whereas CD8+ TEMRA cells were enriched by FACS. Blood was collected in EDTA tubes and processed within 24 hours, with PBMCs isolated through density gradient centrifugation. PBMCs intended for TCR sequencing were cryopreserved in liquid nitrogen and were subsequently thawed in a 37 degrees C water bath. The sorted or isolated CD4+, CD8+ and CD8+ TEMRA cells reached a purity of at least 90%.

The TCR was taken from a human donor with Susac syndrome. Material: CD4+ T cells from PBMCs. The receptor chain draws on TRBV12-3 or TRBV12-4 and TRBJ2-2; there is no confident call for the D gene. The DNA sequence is TGTGCCAGCAGTTTTCAGGCGACCAAGAACACCGGGGAGCTGTTTTTT. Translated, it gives CASSFQATKNTGELFF.